The 19 T cell receptor beta chains below come from one sample, sequenced in a study of T cell responses to AZD1222 COVID-19 vaccine. TCRdb's copy holds only in-frame clones and misses some; the assay was immunoSEQ multiplex PCR. The sample holds over 100,000 clones, 80% to 90% seen once. The material sequenced was peripheral blood, taken on day 0 of AZD1222 vaccination. The origin of the receptors is an adult in good health.

V and J are TRBV10-3 and TRBJ1-1; D uncertain. The germline gives CDR1 ENHRY, CDR2 SYGVKD. V gave up 0 bases and J gave up 1 base, with 9 bases separating them. The CDR3 contains 15 residues. For the CDR3, the DNA is TGTGCCATCAGTGAGTCGGGGTGGGGGAACACTGAAGCTTTCTTT. It codes for CAISESGWGNTEAFF.

The chain is built from TRBV7-6 and TRBJ2-2, with TRBD1 identical over 7 bases. Germline V gives CDR1 SGHVS, CDR2 FNYEAQ. V shed 4 bases and J 3 bases; nucleotides not matched to a gene: 5. The CDR3 is 15 amino acids. The CDR3 loop reads CASSSRQGHTGELFF. The CDR3 region has the DNA TGTGCCAGCAGCTCCCGACAGGGTCACACCGGGGAGCTGTTTTTT.

The rearrangement uses TRBV28 and TRBJ1-3, with unresolved D. The CDR3 contains 12 residues. Germline assignment: CDR1 MDHEN and CDR2 SYDVKM. V was shortened by 6 bases and J by 4 bases, with 7 bases between the two germline ends. In DNA, the CDR3 is TGTGCCAGCAGCCCCATAGGAAACACCATATATTTT. Its protein is CASSPIGNTIYF.

The V and J genes are TRBV4-1 and TRBJ2-1; perhaps TRBD2 as D (6 bases). The germline gives CDR1 MGHRA, CDR2 YSYEKL. Trimming took off 0 bases at V and 4 bases at J, with 22 bases between the two ends. The CDR3 loop spans 19 amino acids. In nucleotides, the CDR3 is TGCGCCAGCAGCCAAGATTTCGGCAGGGACTTTGTGGGGTACAATGAGCAGTTCTTC. Its translation is CASSQDFGRDFVGYNEQFF.

The CDR3: CASSFRFQETQYF. DNA of the CDR3: TGTGCCAGCAGCTTCAGATTCCAAGAGACCCAGTACTTC. This rearrangement joins TRBV11-2 to TRBJ2-5; D is unclear. Germline V gene data show CDR1 as SGHAT and CDR2 as FQNNGV. The V end lost 3 bases, the J end lost 1 base, and 6 bases lay between the germline ends. CDR3 length equals 13 residues.

The chain combines TRBV7-6 with TRBJ2-5; no reliable D call. The V end lost 1 base, the J end lost 4 bases, and 10 bases lay between the germline ends. Germline-derived CDR1 and CDR2 are SGHVS and FNYEAQ. The CDR3 has 14 amino acids. The CDR3 nucleotides read TGTGCCAGCAGCTTAGGATTTTGGCCAGAGACCCAGTACTTC. Translating it yields CASSLGFWPETQYF.

The chain is built from TRBV7-3 and TRBJ2-1; D ambiguous. The germline V gene encodes CDR1 SGHTA and CDR2 FQGTGA. Trimming left V 4 bases short and J 4 bases short, with 14 bases between. This CDR3 has 15 amino acids. The chain's CDR3 is CASSSRPPLYNEQFF. In DNA form, the CDR3 reads TGTGCCAGCAGCTCCCGTCCTCCCCTATACAATGAGCAGTTCTTC.

This chain connects TRBV7-3 to TRBJ1-5; tentatively, D is TRBD1 (6 bases). V was clipped by 1 base and J by 3 bases, with 10 bases between them. The CDR3 totals 15 residues. Germline V gene lookup returns CDR1 SGHTA and CDR2 FQGTGA. CDR3 DNA: TGTGCCAGCAGCTTAAAGGGGGGGCACAATCAGCCCCAGCATTTT. It yields the protein CASSLKGGHNQPQHF.

The J gene is TRBJ2-7, the V gene TRBV5-1; 9 nucleotides agree with TRBD1. Germline values: CDR1 SGHRS, CDR2 YFSETQ. There are 15 residues in the CDR3. V lost 4 bases to trimming and J lost 9 bases; unmatched junction nucleotides: 14. The CDR3 region has the DNA TGCGCCAGCAGCGAAGCCGGGACAGGGTTAAACGGGCAGTACTTC. Translating gives CASSEAGTGLNGQYF.

This clone was picked up one time. The genes are TRBV3-1 (or the pseudogene TRBV3-2) and TRBJ2-7; no clear D gene. Germline V gives CDR1 LGHDT, CDR2 YNNKEL (reference sequence). The CDR3 has 14 amino acids. V lost 4 bases and J 6 bases, leaving 16 bases between the germline ends. CDR3 in amino acids: CASSPQSKGSEQYF. The CDR3 coding sequence is TGTGCCAGCAGCCCCCAGTCAAAGGGAAGCGAGCAGTACTTC.

The chain has TRBV2 and TRBJ2-1; D perhaps matches TRBD1 (5 bases). Trimming cost V 5 bases and J 9 bases, with 14 bases left between them. The CDR3 runs 13 residues. The germline V gene encodes CDR1 SNHLY and CDR2 FYNNEI. The DNA of the CDR3 is TGTGCCAGCAGTCCACTTAGGGGAACTGAGCAGTTCTTC. Translated: CASSPLRGTEQFF.

The rearrangement uses TRBV6-5 and TRBJ2-2, with D perhaps matching TRBD1 (5 bases). With 5 bases removed from V and 6 bases from J, the gap between germline ends came to 10 bases. The germline V gene encodes CDR1 MNHEY and CDR2 SVGAGI. The CDR3 totals 13 residues. This CDR3 reads CASSTRVAGELFF. As DNA, the CDR3 is TGTGCCAGCAGTACCAGGGTTGCCGGGGAGCTGTTTTTT.

The chain links TRBV4-2 to TRBJ1-2; the match to TRBD1 covers 7 bases. CDR3 length: 15 amino acids. CDR1 and CDR2 (germline): LGHNA, YNFKEQ. V shed 1 base and J 5 bases; nucleotides not matched to a gene: 7. The CDR3 reads CASSQGGQDNYGYTF. CDR3 DNA: TGTGCCAGCAGCCAAGGTGGACAGGATAATTATGGCTACACCTTC.

The chain couples TRBV11-3 to TRBJ2-3; D is undetermined. CDR1 is SGHNT and CDR2 is YENEEA in the germline V gene. V was trimmed by 4 bases and J by 2 bases, leaving 7 bases between them. This CDR3 has 13 residues. In DNA, the CDR3 is TGTGCCAGCAGCTACCCGTCCACAGATACGCAGTATTTT. The encoded protein is CASSYPSTDTQYF.

For the CDR3, the DNA is TGTGCCAGCAGCTTAGACATGTTCTATGGCTACACCTTC. Protein sequence: CASSLDMFYGYTF. V gene TRBV11-2 combines with J gene TRBJ1-2; no definite D call. This CDR3 is 13 amino acids long. CDR1 SGHAT and CDR2 FQNNGV come from the germline V gene. The germline V and J ends were trimmed by 0 bases and 4 bases, with 6 bases remaining between them.

V is TRBV9 and J is TRBJ1-2; 7 nucleotides agree with TRBD1. Germline trimming cut 3 bases from V and 7 bases from J; bases unmatched to any gene: 6. The length of the CDR3 is 13 residues. Germline-derived CDR1 and CDR2 are SGDLS and YYNGEE. Here the CDR3 DNA reads TGTGCCAGCAGCGGAGACAGGGTGGGTGGCTACACCTTC. Amino acid sequence: CASSGDRVGGYTF.

This clone was counted a single time. The chain links TRBV2 to TRBJ2-5; no definite D call. Germline V CDR1 and CDR2: SNHLY, FYNNEI. V lost 4 bases, J lost 3 bases, and 6 bases lay in between. The CDR3 spans 12 residues. CDR3 sequence: CASSVLEETQYF. In DNA form, the CDR3 reads TGTGCCAGCAGTGTGTTAGAAGAGACCCAGTACTTC.

The chain employs TRBV12-3 or TRBV12-4 and TRBJ1-2; D unclear. This CDR3 contains 11 residues. Trimming pared 4 bases from V and 4 bases from J, leaving 4 bases between. The CDR3 nucleotides read TGTGCCAGCAGTTCCTCCTATGGCTACACCTTC. This sequence encodes CASSSSYGYTF.

The chain combines TRBV3-1 (or the pseudogene TRBV3-2) with TRBJ2-2; 7 nucleotides match TRBD2. Per the germline V gene, CDR1 is LGHDT and CDR2 is YNNKEL (reference sequence). Germline trimming cut 1 base from V and 7 bases from J; bases unmatched to any gene: 0. This CDR3 contains 13 residues. As DNA, the CDR3 is TGTGCCAGCAGCCAAGCGGGGGGCGGGGAGCTGTTTTTT. Protein product: CASSQAGGGELFF.